The 14 T cell receptor beta chains listed next were all sequenced from one sample in a study of CD8 T cells in Susac syndrome. RNA totalling roughly 0.45 to 1 ug underwent reverse transcription with random hexamers. TCRdb analysed the immunoSEQ multiplex PCR reads with MiXCR anew, one entry per CDR3 protein. The table records fewer than 150,000 distinct CDR3 sequences, roughly 93% of them present only once. The sample was CD4+ T cells from PBMCs. The receptors here all came from a human donor with multiple sclerosis.

The chain is built from TRBV2 and TRBJ1-6; the D is unclear. Per the germline V gene, CDR1 is SNHLY and CDR2 is FYNNEI. The CDR3 has 14 amino acids. The V end lost 2 bases, the J end lost 8 bases, and 10 bases lay between the germline ends. CDR3 sequence: CASSEYRFDSPLHF. CDR3 coding DNA: TGTGCCAGCAGTGAATATAGATTTGATTCACCCCTCCACTTT.

V is TRBV2 and J is TRBJ1-1, with D unresolved. V lost 7 bases and J lost 0, with 9 bases in between. The germline CDR1 and CDR2 sequences are SNHLY and FYNNEI. The CDR3 runs 13 residues. CDR3 in amino acids: CASMVGMNTEAFF. The CDR3 region has the DNA TGTGCCAGCATGGTCGGAATGAACACTGAAGCTTTCTTT.

The chain joins TRBV3-1 to TRBJ2-7; 10 bases are a match to TRBD2. The CDR3 has 13 amino acids. Germline V lookup: CDR1 LGHDT, CDR2 YNNKEL (reference sequence). V dropped 4 bases and J dropped 4; count of bases not matched to a gene: 1. The CDR3 spells CASSLLAGYEQYF. CDR3 nucleotides: TGTGCCAGCAGCCTACTAGCGGGGTACGAGCAGTACTTC.

The V and J genes are TRBV11-2 and TRBJ2-5, with D unresolved. Germline CDR1 reads SGHAT; CDR2 reads FQNNGV. The CDR3 is 13 amino acids. V lost 0 bases and J 4 bases, leaving 6 bases between the germline ends. The CDR3 loop is CASSLDLVETQYF. The CDR3 DNA sequence: TGTGCCAGCAGCTTAGATCTTGTAGAGACCCAGTACTTC. Full variable domain (outside the CDR3, taken from reference TRBV11-2 and TRBJ2-5): EAGVAQSPRYKIIEKRQSVAFWCNPISGHATLYWYQQILGQGPKLLIQFQNNGVVDDSQLPKDRFSAERLKGVDSTLKIQPAKLEDSAVYLCASSLDLVETQYFGPGTRLLVL.

The chain couples TRBV9 to TRBJ1-6; D remains unclear. Germline CDR1 SGDLS, CDR2 YYNGEE. The length of the CDR3 is 16 residues. V shed 3 bases and J shed 0 bases, with 10 bases lying between them. Here the CDR3 reads CASSGSLSSYNSPLHF. The CDR3 DNA reads as TGTGCCAGCAGCGGCTCTCTGAGCTCCTATAATTCACCCCTCCACTTT.

This chain joins TRBV11-1 and TRBJ1-5; possible D gene TRBD1, 5 bases. The germline gives CDR1 SGHAT, CDR2 FQDESV (reference sequence). V was shortened by 4 bases and J by 7 bases, with 14 bases between the two germline ends. CDR3 length: 14 residues. The CDR3, as DNA: TGTGCCAGCAGCTCAGGTCGGGGGGAACAGCCCCAGCATTTT. Its translation is CASSSGRGEQPQHF.

This sequence joins TRBV7-2 and TRBJ1-3; 9 bases align to TRBD1. The CDR3 is 15 amino acids. Per the germline V gene, CDR1 is SGHTA and CDR2 is FQGNSA. J was trimmed by 7 bases and V by 5 bases; bases with no gene match: 9. CDR3 residues: CASSILRDRANTIYF. CDR3 DNA sequence: TGTGCCAGCAGCATACTCCGGGACAGGGCCAACACCATATATTTT.

J is TRBJ1-2 and V is TRBV28, with D possibly being TRBD1 (5 bases). The V end lost 8 bases, the J end lost 8 bases, and 18 bases lay between the germline ends. CDR1 is MDHEN and CDR2 is SYDVKM in the germline V gene. The CDR3 consists of 13 residues. CDR3 DNA: TGTGCCAGCGATCGAGGTGACAGTAGAGGCTACACCTTC. This encodes CASDRGDSRGYTF.

The V and J genes are TRBV19 and TRBJ2-3; no firm D call. CDR1 is LNHDA, CDR2 SQIVND, per germline (reference sequence). This CDR3 has 14 residues. Between the trimmed V and J ends, which lost 3 bases and 2 bases, there was a span of 9 bases. DNA for the CDR3: TGTGCCAGTAGTATCGGTCGGGCCACAGATACGCAGTATTTT. It is translated as CASSIGRATDTQYF.

The chain links TRBV5-6 to TRBJ1-2; D remains ambiguous. Germline values: CDR1 SGHDT, CDR2 YYEEEE. The V and J ends lost 0 bases and 2 bases respectively, with 5 bases between them. There are 13 residues in the CDR3. CDR3: CASSLGKNYGYTF. CDR3 nucleotide sequence: TGTGCCAGCAGCTTGGGCAAAAACTATGGCTACACCTTC. The variable domain in full, completed from reference TRBV5-6 and TRBJ1-2, reads DAGVTQSPTHLIKTRGQQVTLRCSPKSGHDTVSWYQQALGQGPQFIFQYYEEEERQRGNFPDRFSGHQFPNYSSELNVNALLLGDSALYLCASSLGKNYGYTFGSGTRLTVV.

This clonotype appeared once. This chain links TRBV7-2 with TRBJ1-4, with 9 nucleotides matching TRBD1. Germline-derived CDR1 and CDR2 are SGHTA and FQGNSA. This CDR3 region has 14 residues. The V segment lost 4 bases and the J segment 8 bases; nucleotides outside the gene matches: 5. Here the CDR3 DNA reads TGTGCCAGCAGCTATGGACAGGGGATGGAAAAACTGTTTTTT. It is translated as CASSYGQGMEKLFF.

The chain uses TRBV7-2 and TRBJ2-6; 9 bases are shared with TRBD1. Trimming at V came to 5 bases and at J to 2 bases, leaving 4 bases not matched to a gene. Germline CDR1 is SGHTA and CDR2 is FQGNSA. This CDR3 is 16 amino acids long. CDR3 sequence reads: CASSARQGAGANVLTF. DNA for the CDR3: TGTGCCAGCAGCGCCAGACAGGGGGCTGGGGCCAACGTCCTGACTTTC.

J is TRBJ1-2 and V is TRBV5-1; 10 bases align to TRBD1. The CDR3 is 17 amino acids. Germline loops: CDR1 SGHRS, CDR2 YFSETQ. The V gene end was trimmed by 0 bases and the J gene end by 8 bases; junction bases not matched to a gene: 13. CDR3 bases: TGCGCCAGCAGCTTGGGAACCGGGACAGGGGTAGTTAAAGGCTACACCTTC. Translating gives CASSLGTGTGVVKGYTF.

CDR3 in amino acids: CASSLQLHANTGELFF. The DNA of the CDR3 is TGCGCCAGCAGCTTACAATTACACGCGAACACCGGGGAGCTGTTTTTT. The J gene is TRBJ2-2, the V gene TRBV5-1, with D hard to call. V dropped 2 bases and J dropped 0 bases, with 11 bases sitting between them. The CDR3 contains 16 residues. Germline V gene sequence: CDR1 SGHRS, CDR2 YFSETQ.